The 18 T cell receptor beta chains below come from one sample, sequenced in a study of CD4 T cells in relation to SARS-CoV-2 and coronaviruses. Their antigen targets remain unknown. Sequencing used immunoSEQ multiplex PCR; TCRdb keeps in-frame clones, though not all of them. The table shows around 34,000 clones, with roughly 73% occurring only once. The sequenced material came from memory CD4+ T cells from PBMCs, cultured in vitro. The source is an adult with COVID-19.

V is TRBV11-2 and J is TRBJ2-1; D perhaps matches TRBD2 (5 bases). Deletions cut 5 bases from V and 6 bases from J, with 11 bases between. This CDR3 region has 13 residues. Looked up from germline, CDR1 is SGHAT and CDR2 is FQNNGV. The CDR3 DNA reads as TGTGCCAGCAGCACACGGCGGGCCAATGAGCAGTTCTTC. Protein sequence: CASSTRRANEQFF.

The chain has TRBV15 and TRBJ2-1, with TRBD1 matching 9 bases. CDR1 and CDR2 (germline): LNHNV, YYDKDF (reference sequence). V gave up 3 bases and J gave up 8 bases; unmatched junction bases: 5. The CDR3 length is 14 residues. The chain's CDR3 is CATSSQRQGDEQFF. CDR3 nucleotides: TGTGCCACCAGCAGCCAAAGACAGGGGGATGAGCAGTTCTTC.

This chain joins TRBV9 and TRBJ2-5, with 11 bases that match TRBD2. The CDR3 covers 14 residues. Germline CDR1 reads SGDLS; CDR2 reads YYNGEE. Trimming cost V 5 bases and J 7 bases; bases outside gene matches: 7. The CDR3: CASRQGLAAGTQYF. DNA of the CDR3: TGTGCCAGCAGACAGGGACTAGCGGCGGGGACCCAGTACTTC.

The CDR3 DNA reads TGTGCCAGCAGTTTTTACCCGTCGACTAGCGGGAGCGAGAGGGAGCTGTTTTTT. This codes for CASSFYPSTSGSERELFF. The chain has TRBV28 and TRBJ2-2; 12 bases map to TRBD2. This CDR3 region has 18 residues. J lost 9 bases, V lost 3 bases, and 14 bases had no gene match. Germline lookup yields CDR1 MDHEN and CDR2 SYDVKM.

This clone was picked up a small number of times. This chain joins TRBV2 and TRBJ1-5; TRBD1 is a possible D gene (5 bases). Germline lookup yields CDR1 SNHLY and CDR2 FYNNEI. The CDR3 sequence is 13 residues long. V lost 7 bases and J 5 bases, leaving 12 bases between the germline ends. As DNA, the CDR3 is TGTGCCAGCACGTTCGGGGGTTATCAGCCCCAGCATTTT. Protein product: CASTFGGYQPQHF. The full variable domain, completed using reference TRBV2 and TRBJ1-5, is EPEVTQTPSHQVTQMGQEVILRCVPISNHLYFYWYRQILGQKVEFLVSFYNNEISEKSEIFDDQFSVERPDGSNFTLKIRSTKLEDSAMYFCASTFGGYQPQHFGDGTRLSIL.

The CDR3 is CASSLVGQVDEQFF. The DNA of the CDR3 is TGTGCCAGCAGCTTAGTGGGCCAAGTTGATGAGCAGTTCTTC. This chain links TRBV11-3 with TRBJ2-1; D is uncertain. Germline V CDR1 and CDR2: SGHNT, YENEEA. V was clipped by 1 base and J by 8 bases, with 12 bases between them. The CDR3 spans 14 residues.

The chain joins TRBV5-4 to TRBJ2-2; TRBD1 is a possible D gene (5 bases). CDR1 and CDR2 (germline): SGHNT, YYREEE (reference sequence). V gave up 4 bases and J gave up 3 bases, with 16 bases separating them. The CDR3 runs to 16 residues. Here the CDR3 DNA reads TGTGCCAGCAGCCCCTTCCAGGGTCGGGACACCGGGGAGCTGTTTTTT. Protein product: CASSPFQGRDTGELFF.

The chain carries TRBV5-4 and TRBJ2-1; D is undetermined. The germline CDR1 and CDR2 sequences are SGHNT and YYREEE (reference sequence). V was trimmed by 4 bases and J by 6 bases, leaving 8 bases between them. CDR3 length: 12 residues. CDR3 coding DNA: TGTGCCAGCAGCCTGCTGGGCAATGAGCAGTTCTTC. This sequence encodes CASSLLGNEQFF.

V usage is TRBV5-1 and J usage is TRBJ2-3; D may be TRBD1 (5 bases). Deletions cut 0 bases from V and 4 bases from J, with 12 bases between. This CDR3 region has 15 residues. Germline loops: CDR1 SGHRS, CDR2 YFSETQ. The CDR3 region has the DNA TGCGCCAGCAGCTTGGGCGACTTAGGGGCAGATACGCAGTATTTT. Translating gives CASSLGDLGADTQYF. Variable domain in full (rest from reference TRBV5-1 and TRBJ2-3): KAGVTQTPRYLIKTRGQQVTLSCSPISGHRSVSWYQQTPGQGLQFLFEYFSETQRNKGNFPGRFSGRQFSNSRSEMNVSTLELGDSALYLCASSLGDLGADTQYFGPGTRLTVL.

V gene TRBV6-1 combines with J gene TRBJ2-2, with 10 bases that match TRBD2. CDR3 length: 16 residues. Germline trimming cut 1 base from V and 6 bases from J; bases unmatched to any gene: 5. CDR1 is MNHNS, CDR2 SASEGT, per germline. The CDR3 sequence: CASSEVVAGGPGELFF. The CDR3 region has the DNA TGTGCCAGCAGTGAAGTAGTAGCGGGAGGTCCCGGGGAGCTGTTTTTT.

This chain links TRBV5-1 with TRBJ2-7, with D possibly matching TRBD2 (5 bases). Germline CDR1 SGHRS, CDR2 YFSETQ. V was shortened by 6 bases and J by 0 bases, with 10 bases between the two germline ends. The length of the CDR3 is 13 residues. CDR3 bases: TGCGCCAGCACTAGCCTGAGCTCCTACGAGCAGTACTTC. Translated: CASTSLSSYEQYF.

The chain joins TRBV2 to TRBJ2-7; the D call may be TRBD1 or TRBD2 (5 bases each). V was pared by 10 bases and J by 0 bases, with 10 bases between. The CDR3 extends over 12 amino acids. Looked up from germline, CDR1 is SNHLY and CDR2 is FYNNEI. The CDR3 region is CATRDVSYEQYF. The CDR3 DNA follows: TGTGCCACCCGGGACGTCTCCTACGAGCAGTACTTC. Using reference TRBV2 and TRBJ2-7 for the parts outside the CDR3, the full variable domain is EPEVTQTPSHQVTQMGQEVILRCVPISNHLYFYWYRQILGQKVEFLVSFYNNEISEKSEIFDDQFSVERPDGSNFTLKIRSTKLEDSAMYFCATRDVSYEQYFGPGTRLTVT.

V gene TRBV2 combines with J gene TRBJ2-5, with D maybe TRBD1 (5 bases). Trimming took 6 bases from V and 4 from J, leaving 18 bases between them. The CDR3 spans 15 residues. Germline lookup yields CDR1 SNHLY and CDR2 FYNNEI. CDR3 sequence (DNA): TGTGCCAGCAGAGCAAAGGGGTTGGTATTAGAGACCCAGTACTTC. Residues: CASRAKGLVLETQYF.

The chain uses TRBV5-5 and TRBJ2-5; 12 nucleotides line up with TRBD2. The CDR3 is 15 residues long. V dropped 4 bases and J dropped 2; count of bases not matched to a gene: 3. Germline loops: CDR1 SGHKS, CDR2 YYEKEE (reference sequence). The DNA for the CDR3 is TGTGCCAGCAGCAGCGGACTAGCGGGGCAAGAGACCCAGTACTTC. As protein: CASSSGLAGQETQYF.

The count of this clone is one. This sequence joins TRBV7-2 and TRBJ2-2; no firm D call. The CDR3 extends over 12 amino acids. V was cut by 3 bases and J by 4 bases, with 3 bases left in between. The germline V gene encodes CDR1 SGHTA and CDR2 FQGNSA. CDR3 nucleotides: TGTGCCAGCAGCTTGGGCACCGGGGAGCTGTTTTTT. Translated, it gives CASSLGTGELFF.

This rearrangement joins TRBV9 to TRBJ2-3, with D hard to call. Germline V gene sequence: CDR1 SGDLS, CDR2 YYNGEE. V dropped 0 bases and J dropped 0 bases, with 5 bases sitting between them. This CDR3 has 14 amino acids. CDR3 DNA sequence: TGTGCCAGCAGCGTAGGGAGTAGCACAGATACGCAGTATTTT. This encodes CASSVGSSTDTQYF.

The rearrangement joins TRBV28 to TRBJ1-5; 7 bases align to TRBD1. Germline assignment: CDR1 MDHEN and CDR2 SYDVKM. V dropped 6 bases and J dropped 1; count of bases not matched to a gene: 6. This CDR3 spans 15 amino acids. The CDR3 reads CASSRGTASNQPQHF. In DNA, the CDR3 is TGTGCCAGCAGCCGCGGGACAGCGAGCAATCAGCCCCAGCATTTT. Supplemented by reference TRBV28 and TRBJ1-5, the full variable domain reads DVKVTQSSRYLVKRTGEKVFLECVQDMDHENMFWYRQDPGLGLRLIYFSYDVKMKEKGDIPEGYSVSREKKERFSLILESASTNQTSMYLCASSRGTASNQPQHFGDGTRLSIL.

Here the CDR3 DNA reads TGTGCCAGTAGTCCCCGGGACAAAGGGCGCTATGGCTACACCTTC. This translates into CASSPRDKGRYGYTF. J is TRBJ1-2 and V is TRBV19, with D possibly matching TRBD1 (6 bases). The V gene's germline CDR1 is LNHDA and CDR2 SQIVND (reference sequence). V lost 5 bases and J lost 4, with 17 bases in between. The CDR3 is made up of 15 amino acids.